These 21 T cell receptor beta chains came from one sample sequenced in a study of T cell responses to AZD1222 COVID-19 vaccine. Libraries were prepared by immunoSEQ multiplex PCR; TCRdb keeps only in-frame clonotypes and omits some of them. The table lists roughly 190,000 clones, roughly nine tenths of them singletons, with roughly 3.5% in the top ten. Sequenced material: peripheral blood, taken 28 days after the second AZD1222 dose. The receptors were gathered from an adult who received the AZD1222 COVID-19 vaccine.

This sequence joins TRBV20-1 and TRBJ1-5; D remains ambiguous. Germline lookup yields CDR1 DFQATT and CDR2 SNEGSKA (reference sequence). The CDR3 spans 14 residues. With 6 bases removed from V and 6 bases from J, the gap between germline ends came to 18 bases. The CDR3 DNA reads as TGCAGTGCAAGTCTGGTGGCCGGACTTCAGCCCCAGCATTTT. It codes for CSASLVAGLQPQHF.

This chain uses TRBV5-5 with TRBJ2-1, with D perhaps TRBD2 (6 bases). V shed 0 bases and J shed 2 bases, with 18 bases lying between them. The CDR3 has 18 residues. Germline values: CDR1 SGHKS, CDR2 YYEKEE (reference sequence). The CDR3 coding sequence is TGTGCCAGCAGCTTGGTCAGATTGGTGCGGGACCCCTACAATGAGCAGTTCTTC. Residues: CASSLVRLVRDPYNEQFF. Based on the CDR3 plus reference TRBV5-5 and TRBJ2-1, the full variable domain is DAGVTQSPTHLIKTRGQQVTLRCSPISGHKSVSWYQQVLGQGPQFIFQYYEKEERGRGNFPDRFSARQFPNYSSELNVNALLLGDSALYLCASSLVRLVRDPYNEQFFGPGTRLTVL.

The V call is TRBV13, the J call TRBJ2-1, with TRBD2 identical over 9 bases. There are 15 residues in the CDR3. V lost 5 bases, J lost 1 base, and 3 bases stayed unmatched. Germline-derived CDR1 and CDR2 are PRHDT and FYEKMQ (reference sequence). CDR3 bases: TGTGCCAGCAGCCCGACTAGCGGTTCCTACAATGAGCAGTTCTTC. Its translation: CASSPTSGSYNEQFF.

The genes are TRBV7-2 and TRBJ2-2, with D perhaps matching TRBD1 (6 bases). The V gene lost 4 bases and the J gene lost 2 bases, with 20 bases spanning the gap. Per germline, CDR1 SGHTA and CDR2 FQGNSA. The CDR3 sequence is 18 residues long. CDR3 residues: CASSSLRGRDTNTGELFF. DNA for the CDR3: TGTGCCAGCAGCTCATTAAGGGGACGGGACACAAACACCGGGGAGCTGTTTTTT. Full variable domain (rest looked up from reference TRBV7-2 and TRBJ2-2): GAGVSQSPSNKVTEKGKDVELRCDPISGHTALYWYRQSLGQGLEFLIYFQGNSAPDKSGLPSDRFSAERTGGSVSTLTIQRTQQEDSAVYLCASSSLRGRDTNTGELFFGEGSRLTVL.

The J gene is TRBJ2-3, the V gene TRBV12-3 or TRBV12-4, with unresolved D. The V and J ends lost 2 bases and 4 bases respectively, with 7 bases between them. The CDR3 runs 13 residues. The CDR3: CASSLQVADTQYF. The CDR3 coding sequence is TGTGCCAGCAGTTTACAGGTAGCAGATACGCAGTATTTT.

This chain connects TRBV27 to TRBJ2-7; 9 bases are a match to TRBD1. J was trimmed by 3 bases and V by 7 bases; bases with no gene match: 16. The CDR3 spans 17 residues. The V gene's germline CDR1 is MNHEY and CDR2 SMNVEV (reference sequence). CDR3 DNA sequence: TGTGCCAGCAACACCGGGACAGGGAAACCTGGAGACTACGAGCAGTACTTC. It codes for CASNTGTGKPGDYEQYF.

V and J are TRBV10-3 and TRBJ2-1; unclear D gene. The germline V and J ends were trimmed by 10 bases and 2 bases, with 15 bases remaining between them. Germline CDR1 reads ENHRY; CDR2 reads SYGVKD. CDR3 length equals 14 residues. CDR3 DNA: TGTGCCACCCCCCAGTGGACGGCCTACAATGAGCAGTTCTTC. Encoded protein: CATPQWTAYNEQFF.

The CDR3 DNA reads as TGTGCCAGCAGCGAGCAGGGGCCGGATGAAGCTTTCTTT. Its translation: CASSEQGPDEAFF. The V call is TRBV3-1 (or the pseudogene TRBV3-2), the J call TRBJ1-1; a possible D gene is TRBD1 (6 bases). V lost 5 bases and J 7 bases, leaving 14 bases between the germline ends. Germline values: CDR1 LGHDT, CDR2 YNNKEL (reference sequence). There are 13 residues in the CDR3.

The V call is TRBV6-5, the J call TRBJ1-1, with D unclear. V was pared by 0 bases and J by 1 base, with 12 bases between. This CDR3 is built from 16 residues. Germline V lookup: CDR1 MNHEY, CDR2 SVGAGI. CDR3 coding DNA: TGTGCCAGCAGTTACTCTTACGGGTTGCAGAACACTGAAGCTTTCTTT. Translated, it gives CASSYSYGLQNTEAFF.

V usage is TRBV21-1 and J usage is TRBJ1-3; the D call of TRBD1 is as the table states it, not checked on the DNA. TRBV21-1 is a listed pseudogene. This CDR3 has 16 residues. The CDR3 nucleotides are TGTGCCAGCACCAATCTAGGGGGCTTATCGGGAAACACCATATATTTT. Translation: CASTNLGGLSGNTIYF.

This sequence joins TRBV5-4 and TRBJ2-6; TRBD1 is a possible D gene (6 bases). The V end lost 1 base, the J end lost 1 base, and 15 bases lay between the germline ends. Germline V gene sequence: CDR1 SGHNT, CDR2 YYREEE (reference sequence). The CDR3 is 18 amino acids. In DNA form, the CDR3 reads TGTGCCAGCAGCTTGTGGCGCAGGGGTTCTTCTGGGGCCAACGTCCTGACTTTC. This gives the protein CASSLWRRGSSGANVLTF. Together with reference TRBV5-4 and TRBJ2-6, the CDR3 gives the full variable domain: ETGVTQSPTHLIKTRGQQVTLRCSSQSGHNTVSWYQQALGQGPQFIFQYYREEENGRGNFPPRFSGLQFPNYSSELNVNALELDDSALYLCASSLWRRGSSGANVLTFGAGSRLTVL.

The chain has TRBV27 and TRBJ2-1; the D call may be TRBD1 or TRBD2 (5 bases each). The CDR3 contains 12 residues. Trimming took off 6 bases at V and 10 bases at J, with 13 bases between the two ends. The germline gives CDR1 MNHEY, CDR2 SMNVEV (reference sequence). The CDR3 loop reads CASSLRWGEQFF. DNA of the CDR3: TGTGCCAGCAGCCTTCGGTGGGGGGAGCAGTTCTTC.

This chain links TRBV6-5 with TRBJ1-1; TRBD1 matches 7 bases. Trimming took 0 bases from V and 1 from J; bases not matched to a gene: 2. The CDR3 sequence is 15 residues long. Germline lookup yields CDR1 MNHEY and CDR2 SVGAGI. The CDR3 is CASSYSRTGNTEAFF. The CDR3 DNA is TGTGCCAGCAGTTACTCCCGGACAGGGAACACTGAAGCTTTCTTT.

This clone was counted a few times. The V and J genes are TRBV5-6 and TRBJ1-5; no clear D. The CDR3 length is 13 residues. Germline assignment: CDR1 SGHDT and CDR2 YYEEEE. Trimming removed 0 bases from V and 6 bases from J, with 7 bases in between. As DNA, the CDR3 is TGTGCCAGCAGCTTGGCCCCGGGTCAGCCCCAGCATTTT. Translation gives CASSLAPGQPQHF.

This clone was seen a handful of times. The chain links TRBV2 to TRBJ1-5; 7 bases agree with TRBD1. This CDR3 contains 15 residues. CDR1 SNHLY and CDR2 FYNNEI come from the germline V gene. Trimming at V came to 5 bases and at J to 3 bases, leaving 7 bases not matched to a gene. Written as DNA, the CDR3 is TGTGCCAGCAGTCCTAAGGGGGCCGACAATCAGCCCCAGCATTTT. Translated: CASSPKGADNQPQHF.

This sequence joins TRBV18 and TRBJ1-1; 7 bases map to TRBD1. The trim removed 6 bases at V and 1 base at J, leaving 8 bases unmatched. The CDR3 extends over 15 amino acids. Germline V gives CDR1 KGHSH, CDR2 LQKENI. Here the CDR3 reads CASSPQGGPNTEAFF. The CDR3 DNA follows: TGTGCCAGCTCGCCTCAGGGGGGCCCGAACACTGAAGCTTTCTTT.

The rearrangement joins TRBV28 to TRBJ2-5; TRBD1 agrees at 11 bases. Germline values: CDR1 MDHEN, CDR2 SYDVKM. The length of the CDR3 is 16 residues. After removal of 6 bases from V and 4 bases from J, the junction contained 10 bases not matched to a gene. CDR3 amino acids: CASSTRGQGGRETQYF. For the CDR3, the DNA is TGTGCCAGCAGCACAAGGGGACAGGGGGGGAGAGAGACCCAGTACTTC.

This clone was found once. CDR3 amino acids: CASSIGDLPRTTNEKLFF. In DNA, the CDR3 is TGTGCCAGTAGTATCGGGGACTTGCCTCGAACAACTAATGAAAAACTGTTTTTT. The chain joins TRBV19 to TRBJ1-4; D possibly corresponds to TRBD1 (5 bases). The V end lost 3 bases, the J end lost 0 bases, and 17 bases lay between the germline ends. The V gene's germline CDR1 is LNHDA and CDR2 SQIVND (reference sequence). This CDR3 has 18 amino acids.

This sequence joins TRBV11-3 and TRBJ2-1; D is ambiguous. V was cut by 3 bases and J by 6 bases, with 9 bases left in between. The germline V gene encodes CDR1 SGHNT and CDR2 YENEEA. The CDR3 has 13 residues. The CDR3 protein is CASSFAGLNEQFF. CDR3 bases: TGTGCCAGCAGCTTTGCAGGTCTCAATGAGCAGTTCTTC.

The chain combines TRBV11-2 with TRBJ2-7; D perhaps matches TRBD1 (6 bases). Germline-derived CDR1 and CDR2 are SGHAT and FQNNGV. The CDR3 totals 13 residues. The germline V and J ends were trimmed by 5 bases and 4 bases, with 12 bases remaining between them. The CDR3 reads CASSPNTGYEQYF. The CDR3 DNA reads TGTGCCAGCAGCCCAAACACAGGGTACGAGCAGTACTTC.

V gene TRBV3-1 (or the pseudogene TRBV3-2) combines with J gene TRBJ2-1, with unresolved D. This CDR3 has 12 amino acids. Germline loops: CDR1 LGHDT, CDR2 YNNKEL (reference sequence). Trimming took off 2 bases at V and 6 bases at J, with 5 bases between the two ends. This chain's CDR3 is CASSQYFNEQFF. The CDR3 coding sequence is TGTGCCAGCAGCCAATACTTCAATGAGCAGTTCTTC.